The clone carrying this T cell receptor beta chain has just a few counts. The antigen is not known. The CDR3 loop spans 12 amino acids. In germline, CDR1 is SGHTA, CDR2 FQGTGA. V gave up 1 base and J gave up 10 bases, with 8 bases separating them. This sample is part of a study of regulatory T cells in long-lasting Graves disease. Study outcomes and limitations: Accuracy may have suffered from the small sample size.

Time point in this sample: newly diagnosed GD, antithyroid drugs for less than 3 months. Extracted PBMC RNA gave rise to the TCR library. For TCR beta, libraries came from iRepertoire HTBI primers and Arm-PCR of CDR3 regions. A single record per CDR3 protein comes from TCRdb applying MiXCR to the multiplex PCR reads. The sample shows about 430,000 distinct CDR3 sequences, over 12% of them seen only once. These data were also reused for a study on T cells in Graves' hyperthyroidism and ophthalmopathy.

The sequencing used peripheral blood mononuclear cells (PBMCs), collected at new diagnosis, from a patient treated with antithyroid drugs. This chain uses TRBV7-3 with TRBJ2-1; no reliable D call. This clonotype was obtained from a woman aged 35 to 49 with Graves disease. The CDR3 DNA follows: TGTGCCAGCAGCTTAAATCTAGGCGAGCAGTTCTTC. Its protein product is CASSLNLGEQFF. Full variable domain (remainder filled in from reference TRBV7-3 and TRBJ2-1): GAGVSQTPSNKVTEKGKYVELRCDPISGHTALYWYRQSLGQGPEFLIYFQGTGAADDSGLPNDRFFAVRPEGSVSTLKIQRTERGDSAVYLCASSLNLGEQFFGPGTRLTVL.